This T cell receptor beta chain appears in the sequencing data of a study of shared clonotypes between healthy human individuals. The CDR3 covers 15 residues. Trimming pared 3 bases from V and 6 bases from J, leaving 18 bases between. Per the germline V gene, CDR1 is SNHLY and CDR2 is FYNNEI. Clones were read by immunoSEQ multiplex PCR, and TCRdb kept only the in-frame ones, dropping some. The repertoire includes 110,000 or so clones, approximately 70% of them detected once, and 20% to 25% sits in the top ten. V usage is TRBV2 and J usage is TRBJ2-7; D call uncertain. The sample consisted of memory CD8+ T cells sorted from blood. Subset defined: CD45RO+ cells pooled with CCR7-negative TemRA cells. This clonotype was sampled from a woman aged 25-40 years in good health. The CDR3 nucleotides are TGTGCCAGCAGTGATTTTTCCAGCTTGGTCCTCGAGCAGTACTTC. It encodes CASSDFSSLVLEQYF. Combining the CDR3 with reference TRBV2 and TRBJ2-7 gives the whole variable domain EPEVTQTPSHQVTQMGQEVILRCVPISNHLYFYWYRQILGQKVEFLVSFYNNEISEKSEIFDDQFSVERPDGSNFTLKIRSTKLEDSAMYFCASSDFSSLVLEQYFGPGTRLTVT.